This entry lists 28 T cell receptor beta chains sequenced from one sample in a study of T cells after yellow fever vaccination. TCRdb re-called the 5' RACE reads through MiXCR, storing one row per CDR3 protein. This table has under 300,000 distinct CDR3 sequences, approximately 13% appearing once. The sequences come from CD4+ T cells sorted from PBMCs, collected 45 days after the yellow fever booster vaccination. These receptor sequences come from a man younger than 45 who received the YFV17D yellow fever vaccine.

The sample holds a few counts of this clonotype. The chain joins TRBV12-3 or TRBV12-4 to TRBJ1-1, with D maybe TRBD1 (6 bases). The ends were cut back, 6 bases at V and 7 bases at J, with 12 bases in the middle. This CDR3 comprises 12 residues. The CDR3 region has the DNA TGTGCCAGCAGGGGGGCAGGGAATGAAGCTTTCTTT. Protein product: CASRGAGNEAFF.

The chain carries TRBV6-4 and TRBJ2-7; D possibly corresponds to TRBD2 (5 bases). The CDR3 contains 13 residues. The V gene's germline CDR1 is MRHNA and CDR2 SNTAGT. With 6 bases removed from V and 5 bases from J, the gap between germline ends came to 14 bases. The CDR3 bases are TGTGCCAGCAGAGTCACCCGGGGTGACGAGCAGTACTTC. Translation gives CASRVTRGDEQYF.

This clonotype was counted only a few times. The chain joins TRBV4-3 to TRBJ2-1; the D gene is possibly TRBD2 (6 bases). The V end was cut by 0 bases, the J end by 9 bases, with 9 bases between. Germline V gives CDR1 LGHNA, CDR2 YSLEER. The CDR3 is 13 residues long. CDR3 sequence reads: CASSQDRGTEQFF. The CDR3 nucleotides read TGCGCCAGCAGCCAAGATCGGGGGACTGAGCAGTTCTTC.

The chain links TRBV25-1 to TRBJ2-1; tentative D call: TRBD2 (6 bases). The CDR3 runs 14 residues. The V gene's germline CDR1 is MGHDK and CDR2 SYGVNS. Trimming removed 4 bases at V and 7 bases at J, with 14 bases between. The CDR3 DNA reads as TGTGCCAGCAGTGGAATCGGAGGGATGAATGAGCAGTTCTTC. This encodes CASSGIGGMNEQFF.

This chain uses TRBV5-1 with TRBJ2-2, with D possibly matching TRBD2 (5 bases). The V end was cut by 7 bases, the J end by 1 base, with 8 bases between. CDR3 size: 13 residues. Germline V gene data show CDR1 as SGHRS and CDR2 as YFSETQ. CDR3 region: CASAEGNTGELFF. DNA for the CDR3: TGCGCCAGCGCCGAGGGGAACACCGGGGAGCTGTTTTTT.

This clonotype was seen a few times. This chain joins TRBV6-2 or TRBV6-3 and TRBJ2-5; the D is unclear. Trimming cost V 5 bases and J 1 base, with 5 bases left between them. CDR1 and CDR2 (germline): MNHEY, SVGEGT. The CDR3 covers 12 residues. CDR3 coding DNA: TGTGCCAGCAGTAACTTCCAAGAGACCCAGTACTTC. Protein product: CASSNFQETQYF.

This clonotype turned up a few times. The genes are TRBV5-1 and TRBJ1-4; D is unresolved. CDR3 length: 13 amino acids. V lost 6 bases and J lost 6, with 12 bases in between. Germline-derived CDR1 and CDR2 are SGHRS and YFSETQ. The CDR3 sequence: CASNARLDEKLFF. DNA for the CDR3: TGCGCCAGCAATGCCAGGCTTGATGAAAAACTGTTTTTT.

The CDR3 is CASSLLVTVPQTEQFF. The CDR3 DNA reads as TGTGCCAGCAGTCTTCTAGTAACAGTTCCGCAGACTGAGCAGTTCTTC. The chain recombines TRBV6-2 or TRBV6-3 with TRBJ2-1; no firm D call. The V gene's germline CDR1 is MNHEY and CDR2 SVGEGT. Trimming pared 5 bases from V and 9 bases from J, leaving 23 bases between. The CDR3 spans 16 residues.

The V and J genes are TRBV7-8 and TRBJ2-7; 9 bases are shared with TRBD1. In germline, CDR1 is SGHVS, CDR2 FQNEAQ. V was pared by 6 bases and J by 1 base, with 4 bases of the junction left unmatched. The CDR3 runs 14 residues. The CDR3 loop reads CASSIQGASYEQYF. CDR3 sequence (DNA): TGTGCCAGCAGTATACAGGGGGCGTCCTACGAGCAGTACTTC. The full variable domain, with the rest looked up from reference TRBV7-8 and TRBJ2-7, is GAGVSQSPRYKVAKRGQDVALRCDPISGHVSLFWYQQALGQGPEFLTYFQNEAQLDKSGLPSDRFFAERPEGSVSTLKIQRTQQEDSAVYLCASSIQGASYEQYFGPGTRLTVT.

This clonotype has just a few counts. The chain is built from TRBV12-3 or TRBV12-4 and TRBJ2-2, with D maybe TRBD2 (5 bases). There are 14 residues in the CDR3. V was pared by 5 bases and J by 4 bases, with 11 bases between. Here the CDR3 reads CASSIGLGTGELFF. CDR3 sequence (DNA): TGTGCCAGCAGTATAGGACTCGGCACCGGGGAGCTGTTTTTT.

This clonotype was found many times. The rearrangement links TRBV29-1 to TRBJ2-1; D could derive from TRBD1 or TRBD2 (5 bases each). Deletions cut 0 bases from V and 10 bases from J, with 13 bases between. Germline lookup yields CDR1 SQVTM and CDR2 ANQGSEA. CDR3 size: 13 residues. The CDR3 reads CSVEDAWGREQFF. The CDR3 DNA is TGCAGCGTTGAAGATGCATGGGGACGCGAGCAGTTCTTC.

This clonotype turned up a few times. The chain couples TRBV7-2 to TRBJ1-4; D is perhaps TRBD1 (6 bases). The V end was cut by 5 bases, the J end by 7 bases, with 14 bases between. The CDR3 loop spans 14 amino acids. Germline CDR1 SGHTA, CDR2 FQGNSA. The CDR3 DNA reads TGTGCCAGCAGCAAATCAGGGGTGGTTGAAAAACTGTTTTTT. It is translated as CASSKSGVVEKLFF.

The chain combines TRBV21-1 with TRBJ2-2; the table names TRBD1, a call not compared with the DNA. TRBV21-1 is a listed pseudogene. The CDR3 totals 14 residues. For the CDR3, the DNA is TGTGCCAGCCTGGGGCTAGCGGACACCGGGGAGCTGTTTTTT. Residues: CASLGLADTGELFF.

The V call is TRBV11-2, the J call TRBJ2-1, with D perhaps given as TRBD1 or TRBD2 (5 bases each). The CDR3 is 15 amino acids. Trimming took off 0 bases at V and 9 bases at J, with 15 bases between the two ends. Germline V lookup: CDR1 SGHAT, CDR2 FQNNGV. The CDR3 region is CASSLDLWGSAEQFF. CDR3 nucleotides: TGTGCCAGCAGCTTAGATCTATGGGGGAGCGCTGAGCAGTTCTTC.

J is TRBJ2-1 and V is TRBV20-1, with D maybe TRBD2 (6 bases). The CDR3 runs 12 residues. Germline V CDR1 and CDR2: DFQATT, SNEGSKA (reference sequence). The CDR3: CTLGTATNEQFF. Here the CDR3 DNA reads TGCACCCTCGGGACTGCTACCAATGAGCAGTTCTTC.

The rearrangement joins TRBV11-2 to TRBJ2-2, with 11 bases matching TRBD2. Germline CDR1 is SGHAT and CDR2 is FQNNGV. V trimming: 5 bases; J trimming: 5 bases; junction bases outside the gene matches: 22. This CDR3 is built from 21 residues. CDR3 coding DNA: TGTGCCAGCAGCCTCTACCCACCGACTAGCGGGATGAGTCCGGGGACCGGGGAGCTGTTTTTT. Amino acids: CASSLYPPTSGMSPGTGELFF. The variable domain in full, completed from reference TRBV11-2 and TRBJ2-2, reads EAGVAQSPRYKIIEKRQSVAFWCNPISGHATLYWYQQILGQGPKLLIQFQNNGVVDDSQLPKDRFSAERLKGVDSTLKIQPAKLEDSAVYLCASSLYPPTSGMSPGTGELFFGEGSRLTVL.

V gene TRBV7-8 combines with J gene TRBJ2-7; 10 bases match TRBD2. The V gene end was trimmed by 6 bases and the J gene end by 0 bases; junction bases not matched to a gene: 17. Germline V lookup: CDR1 SGHVS, CDR2 FQNEAQ. The CDR3 consists of 19 residues. The CDR3 bases are TGTGCCAGCAGGTTGAACAGGGTAGCCCCTAGCGGGAGCTCCTACGAGCAGTACTTC. As protein: CASRLNRVAPSGSSYEQYF.

The chain couples TRBV6-5 to TRBJ2-3; D uncertain. V was pared by 0 bases and J by 7 bases, with 17 bases between. Germline V CDR1 and CDR2: MNHEY, SVGAGI. The CDR3 runs 16 residues. The CDR3 reads CASSYSFSTVRNTQYF. The CDR3, as DNA: TGTGCCAGCAGTTACTCGTTCTCTACGGTCCGAAATACGCAGTATTTT.

The V gene is TRBV18, the J gene TRBJ2-3; D is uncertain. The CDR3 has 12 amino acids. Trimming took 0 bases from V and 8 from J, leaving 6 bases between them. Germline CDR1 and CDR2: KGHSH and LQKENI. The CDR3 spells CASSPPGPTQYF. The CDR3 nucleotides read TGTGCCAGCTCACCACCAGGGCCTACGCAGTATTTT. Using reference TRBV18 and TRBJ2-3 for the parts outside the CDR3, the full variable domain is NAGVMQNPRHLVRRRGQEARLRCSPMKGHSHVYWYRQLPEEGLKFMVYLQKENIIDESGMPKERFSAEFPKEGPSILRIQQVVRGDSAAYFCASSPPGPTQYFGPGTRLTVL.

This clonotype showed up just a few times. This chain joins TRBV5-6 and TRBJ1-2; a possible D gene is TRBD1 (6 bases). This CDR3 spans 16 amino acids. Trimming removed 0 bases from V and 4 bases from J, with 16 bases in between. Per germline, CDR1 SGHDT and CDR2 YYEEEE. The CDR3 protein is CASSLDGTLRPYGYTF. As DNA, the CDR3 is TGTGCCAGCAGCTTGGACGGGACACTAAGGCCCTATGGCTACACCTTC. The complete variable domain, with remaining parts taken from reference TRBV5-6 and TRBJ1-2, reads DAGVTQSPTHLIKTRGQQVTLRCSPKSGHDTVSWYQQALGQGPQFIFQYYEEEERQRGNFPDRFSGHQFPNYSSELNVNALLLGDSALYLCASSLDGTLRPYGYTFGSGTRLTVV.

The chain is built from TRBV3-1 and TRBJ2-7; 12 bases are shared with TRBD1. CDR3 length: 15 amino acids. From germline, CDR1 is LGHDT and CDR2 YNNKEL (reference sequence). The V gene end was trimmed by 6 bases and the J gene end by 7 bases; junction bases not matched to a gene: 10. CDR3 loop: CASRPRDRGLGEQYF. The CDR3 nucleotides are TGTGCCAGCAGGCCTCGGGACAGGGGGCTCGGGGAGCAGTACTTC.

The J gene is TRBJ2-1, the V gene TRBV5-4; D is perhaps TRBD2 (5 bases). This CDR3 contains 14 residues. V was trimmed by 4 bases and J by 7 bases, leaving 15 bases between them. Germline CDR1 is SGHNT and CDR2 is YYREEE (reference sequence). The DNA of the CDR3 is TGTGCCAGCAGCGCCGCCCCAACTAGGAATGAGCAGTTCTTC. Translating gives CASSAAPTRNEQFF.

The genes are TRBV4-3 and TRBJ1-2, with D perhaps matching TRBD1 (5 bases). Germline loops: CDR1 LGHNA, CDR2 YSLEER. The V gene lost 4 bases and the J gene lost 8 bases, with 20 bases spanning the gap. The CDR3 is 15 amino acids. DNA for the CDR3: TGCGCCAGCAGCCCTCGTGCGGGGGAGGCTGGCGGCTACACCTTC. Protein product: CASSPRAGEAGGYTF.

This clonotype turned up a few times. V gene TRBV9 combines with J gene TRBJ2-7, with D possibly TRBD1 on 6 matching bases. Trimming took 1 base from V and 5 from J, leaving 16 bases between them. The germline CDR1 and CDR2 sequences are SGDLS and YYNGEE. CDR3 length: 15 amino acids. CDR3 DNA sequence: TGTGCCAGCAGCGTACAGTACGGACAGTGGGACGAGCAGTACTTC. It yields the protein CASSVQYGQWDEQYF.

This clonotype was seen more than once but under ten times. V gene TRBV7-2 combines with J gene TRBJ2-1, with TRBD2 matching 7 bases. The CDR3 has 14 residues. CDR1 is SGHTA and CDR2 is FQGNSA in the germline V gene. After removal of 8 bases from V and 8 bases from J, the junction contained 12 bases not matched to a gene. This CDR3 reads CASYPGGSTHEQFF. CDR3 DNA: TGTGCCAGCTATCCTGGCGGGAGTACCCATGAGCAGTTCTTC.

This clonotype was detected ten times or more. V gene TRBV29-1 combines with J gene TRBJ2-7; the D gene is possibly TRBD2 (6 bases). The V end lost 4 bases, the J end lost 3 bases, and 7 bases lay between the germline ends. CDR1 is SQVTM, CDR2 ANQGSEA, per germline. The CDR3 consists of 11 residues. In nucleotides, the CDR3 is TGCAGCGTTGTCGGGGGCTACGAGCAGTACTTC. Protein: CSVVGGYEQYF.

CDR3 amino acids: CASGRGTGELFF. The CDR3, as DNA: TGTGCCAGCGGGAGGGGCACCGGGGAGCTGTTTTTT. The rearrangement links TRBV25-1 to TRBJ2-2; TRBD2 matches at 7 bases. V dropped 8 bases and J dropped 4; count of bases not matched to a gene: 1. The CDR3 is 12 residues long. CDR1 and CDR2 (germline): MGHDK, SYGVNS.

The chain recombines TRBV20-1 with TRBJ2-1, with D tentatively TRBD1 or TRBD2 (6 bases each). This CDR3 spans 13 amino acids. The germline gives CDR1 DFQATT, CDR2 SNEGSKA (reference sequence). V was cut by 6 bases and J by 4 bases, with 13 bases left in between. CDR3 protein: CSALKGGYNEQFF. The CDR3 nucleotides are TGCAGTGCCCTCAAAGGGGGGTACAATGAGCAGTTCTTC.